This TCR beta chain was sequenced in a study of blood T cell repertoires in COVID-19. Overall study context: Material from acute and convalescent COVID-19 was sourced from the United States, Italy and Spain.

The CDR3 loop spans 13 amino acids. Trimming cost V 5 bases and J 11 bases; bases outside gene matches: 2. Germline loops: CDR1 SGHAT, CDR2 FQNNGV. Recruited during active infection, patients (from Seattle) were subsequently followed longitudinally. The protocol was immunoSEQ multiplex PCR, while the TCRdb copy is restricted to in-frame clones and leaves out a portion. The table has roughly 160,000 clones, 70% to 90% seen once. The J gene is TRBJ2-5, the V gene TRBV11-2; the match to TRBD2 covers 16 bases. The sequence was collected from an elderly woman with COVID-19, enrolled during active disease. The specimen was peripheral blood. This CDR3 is CASSPGLAGGQYF. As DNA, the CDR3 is TGTGCCAGCAGCCCGGGACTAGCGGGAGGGCAGTACTTC.